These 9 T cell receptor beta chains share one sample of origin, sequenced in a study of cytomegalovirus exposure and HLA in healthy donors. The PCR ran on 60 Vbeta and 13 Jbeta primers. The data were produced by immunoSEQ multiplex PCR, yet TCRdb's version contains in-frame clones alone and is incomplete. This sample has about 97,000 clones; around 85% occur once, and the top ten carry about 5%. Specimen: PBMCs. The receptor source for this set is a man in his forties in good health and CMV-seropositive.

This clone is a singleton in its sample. CDR3 DNA sequence: TGTGCCAGCAGGCCAGGGCGATACGAGCAGTACTTC. It specifies CASRPGRYEQYF. The V call is TRBV2, the J call TRBJ2-7; D might be TRBD1 (5 bases). Germline values: CDR1 SNHLY, CDR2 FYNNEI. The CDR3 is 12 amino acids. V was pared by 6 bases and J by 4 bases, with 10 bases between.

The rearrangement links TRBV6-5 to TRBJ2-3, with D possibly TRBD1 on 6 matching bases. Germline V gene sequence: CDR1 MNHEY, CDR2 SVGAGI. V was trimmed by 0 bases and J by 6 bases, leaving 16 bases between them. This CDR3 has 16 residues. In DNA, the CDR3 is TGTGCCAGCAGTTACTCAACAGGACAGATGAGTGATACGCAGTATTTT. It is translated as CASSYSTGQMSDTQYF.

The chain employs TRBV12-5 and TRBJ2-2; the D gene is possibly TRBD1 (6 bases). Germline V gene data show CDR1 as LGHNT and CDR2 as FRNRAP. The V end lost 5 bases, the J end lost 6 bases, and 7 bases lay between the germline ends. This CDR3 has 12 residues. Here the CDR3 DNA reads TGTGCTAGTGGTCGGACAGCCGGGGAGCTGTTTTTT. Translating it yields CASGRTAGELFF. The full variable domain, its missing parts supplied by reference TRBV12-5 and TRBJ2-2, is DARVTQTPRHKVTEMGQEVTMRCQPILGHNTVFWYRQTMMQGLELLAYFRNRAPLDDSGMPKDRFSAEMPDATLATLKIQPSEPRDSAVYFCASGRTAGELFFGEGSRLTVL.

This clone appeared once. The CDR3 region has the DNA TGTGCCAGTAGTAGGGGTCCGGGGAGCACTGAAGCTTTCTTT. This gives the protein CASSRGPGSTEAFF. The rearrangement uses TRBV19 and TRBJ1-1; no reliable D call. This CDR3 comprises 14 residues. V was trimmed by 4 bases and J by 4 bases, leaving 13 bases between them. Germline values: CDR1 LNHDA, CDR2 SQIVND (reference sequence).

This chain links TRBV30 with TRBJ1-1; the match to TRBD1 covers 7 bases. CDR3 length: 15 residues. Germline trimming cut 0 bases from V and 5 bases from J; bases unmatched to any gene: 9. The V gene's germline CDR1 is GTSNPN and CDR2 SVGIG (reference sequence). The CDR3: CAWSVRGTVTTEAFF. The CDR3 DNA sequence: TGTGCCTGGAGTGTACGGGGGACAGTGACGACTGAAGCTTTCTTT.

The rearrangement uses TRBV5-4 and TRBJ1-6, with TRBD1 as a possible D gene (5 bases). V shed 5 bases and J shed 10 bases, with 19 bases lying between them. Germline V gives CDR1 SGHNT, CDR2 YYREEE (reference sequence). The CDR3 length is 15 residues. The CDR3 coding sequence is TGTGCCAGCAGGGCGGGGGGGACCAGGGACTCACCCCTCCACTTT. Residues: CASRAGGTRDSPLHF.

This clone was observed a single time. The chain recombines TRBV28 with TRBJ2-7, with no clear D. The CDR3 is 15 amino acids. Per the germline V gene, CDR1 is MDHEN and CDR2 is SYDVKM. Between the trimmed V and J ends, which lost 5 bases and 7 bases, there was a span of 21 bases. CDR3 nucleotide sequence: TGTGCCAGCAGTCCCCCAGGTGGCCTTCGAGCTGAGCAGTACTTC. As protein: CASSPPGGLRAEQYF.

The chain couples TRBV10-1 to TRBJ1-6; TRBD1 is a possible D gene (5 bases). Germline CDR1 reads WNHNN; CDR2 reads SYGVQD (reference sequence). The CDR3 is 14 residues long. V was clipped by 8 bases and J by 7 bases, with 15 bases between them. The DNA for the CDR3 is TGCGCCAGCCGGTCCGGGACTGAGAATTCACCCCTCCACTTT. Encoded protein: CASRSGTENSPLHF.

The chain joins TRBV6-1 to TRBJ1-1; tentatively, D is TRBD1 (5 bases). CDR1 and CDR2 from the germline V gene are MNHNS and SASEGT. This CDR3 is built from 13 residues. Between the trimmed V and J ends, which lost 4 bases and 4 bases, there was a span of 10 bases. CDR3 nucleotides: TGTGCCAGCAGTGCGGGGGAAAGCACTGAAGCTTTCTTT. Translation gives CASSAGESTEAFF.